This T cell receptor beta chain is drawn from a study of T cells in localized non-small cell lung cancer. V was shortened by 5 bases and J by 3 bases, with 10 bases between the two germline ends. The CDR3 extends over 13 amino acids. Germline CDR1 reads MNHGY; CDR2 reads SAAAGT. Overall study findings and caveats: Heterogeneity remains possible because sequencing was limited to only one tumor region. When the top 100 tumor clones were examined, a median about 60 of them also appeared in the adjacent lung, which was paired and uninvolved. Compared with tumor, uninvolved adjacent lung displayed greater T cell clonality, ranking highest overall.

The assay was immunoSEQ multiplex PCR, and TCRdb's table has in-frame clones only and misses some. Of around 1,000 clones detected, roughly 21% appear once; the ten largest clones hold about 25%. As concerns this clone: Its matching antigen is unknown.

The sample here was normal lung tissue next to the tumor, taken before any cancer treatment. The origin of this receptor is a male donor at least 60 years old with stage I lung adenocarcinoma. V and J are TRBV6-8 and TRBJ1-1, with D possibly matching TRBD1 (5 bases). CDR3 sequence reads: CASSQGEYTEAFF. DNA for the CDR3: TGTGCCAGCAGTCAGGGCGAGTACACTGAAGCTTTCTTT.